A selection of T cell receptor beta chains follows, all from one sample in a study of cytomegalovirus exposure and HLA in healthy donors. TCRdb keeps only in-frame clones here, not all; method: immunoSEQ multiplex PCR. The repertoire shows around 200,000 clones; the top ten hold about 1%. Sequenced input: PBMCs. These receptors were taken from a girl aged 2-10 years in good health and CMV-seropositive. CDR3s include the opening cysteine and the closing phenylalanine or tryptophan. D genes are given only for firm matches.

d_call j_call v_call cdr3_nt cdr3_aa
TRBD1 TRBJ2-7 TRBV5-4 TGTGCCAGCAGCTCGGGACAGCGCTACGAGCAGTACTTC CASSSGQRYEQYF
TRBD1 TRBJ1-6 TRBV25-1 TGTGCCAGCAGTGATCAGGGGGCGCATTCACCCCTCCACTTT CASSDQGAHSPLHF
TRBD2 TRBJ2-3 TRBV28 TGTGCCAGCTGGGGAAGAGCGGGAGTAACAGATACGCAGTATTTT CASWGRAGVTDTQYF
NA TRBJ2-2 TRBV11-3 TGTGCCAGCAGCTTTGGAGGAGAGGGTGGGACCGGGGAGCTGTTTTTT CASSFGGEGGTGELFF
NA TRBJ1-1 TRBV19 TGTGCCAGTAGCCTACAGGGCACTGAAGCTTTCTTT CASSLQGTEAFF
NA TRBJ2-3 TRBV5-1 TGCGCCAGCAGCTCAAAAGATACGCAGTATTTT CASSSKDTQYF
NA TRBJ2-1 TRBV28 TGTGCCAGCGGGCGGGTCCTCTCCTACAATGAGCAGTTCTTC CASGRVLSYNEQFF
TRBD1 TRBJ2-7 TRBV2 TGTGCCAGCAGTGGTATCGTCGTGCGGGACAGGGGAAGGAGGAGGGTTGGTTCCTACGAGCAGTACTTC CASSGIVVRDRGRRRVGSYEQYF
NA TRBJ2-1 TRBV5-1 TGCGCCAGCAGCTTGGAACCAGGGACCTACAATGAGCAGTTCTTC CASSLEPGTYNEQFF
NA TRBJ2-1 TRBV11-2 TGTGCCAGCAGCCCAGAAGCTAGTTGGGAGCAGTTCTTC CASSPEASWEQFF
TRBD1 TRBJ2-7 TRBV5-1 TGCGCCAGCAGCGGGACAGGGCTCCACGAGCAGTACTTC CASSGTGLHEQYF
NA TRBJ1-1 TRBV6-5 TGTGCCAGCTCAACGGTGCGGCGGGGGTTAGAAGCTTTCTTT CASSTVRRGLEAFF
TRBD1 TRBJ1-2 TRBV27 TGTGCCACCCCACCCCCGTACAGGGGCTATGGCTACACCTTC CATPPPYRGYGYTF
NA TRBJ2-2 TRBV19 NA CASSTSVTGELFF
NA TRBJ2-7 TRBV29-1 TGCAGCGTTACACGGTCTTTGGGCGAGCAGTACTTC CSVTRSLGEQYF
TRBD2 TRBJ2-2 TRBV6-5 TGTGCCAGCAGCAAAGCGGGGGAGACCGGGGAGCTGTTTTTT CASSKAGETGELFF
NA TRBJ2-2 TRBV5-1 TGCGCCAGCAGCCTAGAGATCACCGGGGAGCTGTTTTTT CASSLEITGELFF
NA TRBJ1-1 TRBV6-1 TGTGCCAGCAGTGAAGGGGGGCAGTATGAAGCTTTCTTT CASSEGGQYEAFF
NA TRBJ1-2 TRBV2 TGTGCCAGCAGCGGCGGGGGAAAAGGCTATGGCTACACCTTC CASSGGGKGYGYTF
NA TRBJ1-2 TRBV28 TGTGCCAGCTCGAACTTTGCTAACTATGGCTACACCTTC CASSNFANYGYTF
TRBD1 TRBJ2-1 TRBV27 TGTGCCAGCAGTTGGGACAGCCTACTCTCCTACAATGAGCAGTTCTTC CASSWDSLLSYNEQFF
TRBD1 TRBJ2-7 TRBV19 TGTGCCAGTAGTATCCTTCCCATCGGGACAGGTGGAACGTACTCCTACGAGCAGTACTTC CASSILPIGTGGTYSYEQYF
TRBD2 TRBJ2-7 TRBV27 TGTGCCAGCAGTCTGCGTGGGAGGGTAGGCAACGAGCAGTACTTC CASSLRGRVGNEQYF
NA TRBJ1-4 TRBV10-1 TGCGCCAGCAGTGAGAATAGCGAAAAACTGTTTTTT CASSENSEKLFF
NA TRBJ1-2 TRBV28 TGTGCCAGCAGTCCGGGGGTTTTCGGCTACACCTTC CASSPGVFGYTF
NA TRBJ2-7 TRBV9 TGTGCCAGCAGCGTATCGGGGTCCATGGGGGAGCAGTACTTC CASSVSGSMGEQYF
NA TRBJ2-7 TRBV11-2 TGTGCCAGCAGCTTAGGGTCGGTCTCCTACGAGCAGTACTTC CASSLGSVSYEQYF